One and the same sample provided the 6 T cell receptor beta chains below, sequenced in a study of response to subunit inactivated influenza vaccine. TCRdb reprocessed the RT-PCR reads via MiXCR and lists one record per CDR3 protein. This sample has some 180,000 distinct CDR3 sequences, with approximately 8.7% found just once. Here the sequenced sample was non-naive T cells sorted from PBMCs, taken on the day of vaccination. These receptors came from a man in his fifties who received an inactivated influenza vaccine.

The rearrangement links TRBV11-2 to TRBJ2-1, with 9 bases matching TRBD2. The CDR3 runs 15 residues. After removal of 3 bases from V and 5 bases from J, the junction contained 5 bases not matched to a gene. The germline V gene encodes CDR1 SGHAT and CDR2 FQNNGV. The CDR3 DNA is TGTGCCAGCAGCTTGGCCGGGACTAGCAACAATGAGCAGTTCTTC. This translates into CASSLAGTSNNEQFF.

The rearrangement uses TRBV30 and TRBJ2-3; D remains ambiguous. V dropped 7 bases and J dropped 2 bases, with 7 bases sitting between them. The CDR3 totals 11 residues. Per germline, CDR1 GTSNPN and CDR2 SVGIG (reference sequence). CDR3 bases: TGTGCCTCCACACTCACAGATACGCAGTATTTT. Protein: CASTLTDTQYF.

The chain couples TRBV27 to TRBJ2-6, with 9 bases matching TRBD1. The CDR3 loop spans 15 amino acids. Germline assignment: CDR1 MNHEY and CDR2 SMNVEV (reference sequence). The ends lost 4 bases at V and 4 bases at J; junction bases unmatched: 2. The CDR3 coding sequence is TGTGCCAGCAGTTCGGGACAGGGAGGGGCCAACGTCCTGACTTTC. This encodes CASSSGQGGANVLTF.

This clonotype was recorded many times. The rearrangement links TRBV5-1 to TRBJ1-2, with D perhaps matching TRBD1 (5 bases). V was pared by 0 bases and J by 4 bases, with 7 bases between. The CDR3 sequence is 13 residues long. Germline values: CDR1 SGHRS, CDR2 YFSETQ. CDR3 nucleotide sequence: TGCGCCAGCAGCTTGGAGCAGGGCTATGGCTACACCTTC. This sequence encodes CASSLEQGYGYTF.

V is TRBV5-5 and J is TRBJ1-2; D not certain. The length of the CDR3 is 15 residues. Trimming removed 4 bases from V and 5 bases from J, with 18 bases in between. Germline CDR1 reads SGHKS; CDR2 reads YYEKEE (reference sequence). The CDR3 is CASSAGGGRAYGYTF. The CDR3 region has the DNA TGTGCCAGCAGCGCCGGTGGTGGGCGCGCTTATGGCTACACCTTC. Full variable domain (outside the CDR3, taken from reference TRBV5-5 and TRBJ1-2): DAGVTQSPTHLIKTRGQQVTLRCSPISGHKSVSWYQQVLGQGPQFIFQYYEKEERGRGNFPDRFSARQFPNYSSELNVNALLLGDSALYLCASSAGGGRAYGYTFGSGTRLTVV.

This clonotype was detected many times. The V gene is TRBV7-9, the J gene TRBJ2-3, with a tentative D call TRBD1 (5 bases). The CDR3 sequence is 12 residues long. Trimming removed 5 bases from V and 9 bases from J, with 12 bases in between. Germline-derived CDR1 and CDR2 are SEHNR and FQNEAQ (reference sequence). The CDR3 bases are TGTGCCAGCAGCACGCAACCAGGGACGCAGTATTTT. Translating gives CASSTQPGTQYF.